This T cell receptor beta chain is from a study of T cells in Graves' hyperthyroidism and ophthalmopathy. Study results and caveats: Blood shared most expanded thyroid clonotypes above 0.001. Ophthalmopathy and stable hyperthyroidism were told apart by a 13 V-J model.

Criteria for exclusion of patients were uncontrolled infection, other autoimmune disease, pregnancy or lactation. Amplified TCR beta CDR3 regions derived from RNA transcripts. The primer set for the first-round RT-PCR of the TCR CDR3 was HTBI. TCRdb used MiXCR to reprocess the multiplex PCR reads, holding one entry per CDR3 protein. The data contain some 690,000 distinct CDR3 sequences, roughly 17% of them singletons. The CDR3 runs 15 residues. Germline V gene lookup returns CDR1 SGHAT and CDR2 FQNNGV. Trimming cost V 1 base and J 8 bases, with 17 bases left between them. This clonotype was seen repeatedly, ten times or more. The antigen remains undetermined.

The sequenced sample consisted of blood. The origin of this receptor is a man aged 50-60 years with Graves' hyperthyroidism. The V gene is TRBV11-2, the J gene TRBJ1-2; D uncertain. The CDR3 loop is CASSLGQVNQAGYTF. Written as DNA, the CDR3 is TGTGCCAGCAGCTTAGGGCAGGTGAATCAAGCGGGCTACACCTTC.